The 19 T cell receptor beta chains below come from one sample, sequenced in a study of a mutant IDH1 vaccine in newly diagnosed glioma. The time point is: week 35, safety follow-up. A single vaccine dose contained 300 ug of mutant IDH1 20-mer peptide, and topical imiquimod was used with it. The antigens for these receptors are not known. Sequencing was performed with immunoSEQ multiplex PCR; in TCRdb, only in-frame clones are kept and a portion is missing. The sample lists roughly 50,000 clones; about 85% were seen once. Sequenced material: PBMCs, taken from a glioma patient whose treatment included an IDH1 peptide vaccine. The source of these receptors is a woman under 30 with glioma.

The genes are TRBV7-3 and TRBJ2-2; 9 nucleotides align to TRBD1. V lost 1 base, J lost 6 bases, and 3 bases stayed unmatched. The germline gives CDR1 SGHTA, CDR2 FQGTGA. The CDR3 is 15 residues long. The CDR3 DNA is TGTGCCAGCAGCTTAAGGGACAGGGAAGCCGGGGAGCTGTTTTTT. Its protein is CASSLRDREAGELFF.

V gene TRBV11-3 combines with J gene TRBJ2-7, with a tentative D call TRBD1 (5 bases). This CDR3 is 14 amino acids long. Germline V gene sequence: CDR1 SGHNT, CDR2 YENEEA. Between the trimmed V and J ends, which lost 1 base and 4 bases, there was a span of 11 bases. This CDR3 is CASSLGGAGYEQYF. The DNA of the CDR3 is TGTGCCAGCAGCTTAGGCGGAGCAGGGTACGAGCAGTACTTC.

The CDR3 sequence: CASSQDPLAGGQLNTGELFF. CDR3 bases: TGTGCCAGCAGCCAAGACCCACTAGCGGGGGGCCAATTGAACACCGGGGAGCTGTTTTTT. The rearrangement links TRBV4-2 to TRBJ2-2; 12 bases map to TRBD2. The CDR3 has 20 amino acids. V trimming: 0 bases; J trimming: 1 base; junction bases outside the gene matches: 9. Germline V gives CDR1 LGHNA, CDR2 YNFKEQ.

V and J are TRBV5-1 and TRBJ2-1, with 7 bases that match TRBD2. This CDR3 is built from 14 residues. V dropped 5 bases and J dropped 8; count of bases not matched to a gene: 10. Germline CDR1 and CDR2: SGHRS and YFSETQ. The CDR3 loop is CASRRGSLVDEQFF. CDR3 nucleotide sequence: TGCGCCAGCAGACGCGGGAGTCTCGTCGATGAGCAGTTCTTC.

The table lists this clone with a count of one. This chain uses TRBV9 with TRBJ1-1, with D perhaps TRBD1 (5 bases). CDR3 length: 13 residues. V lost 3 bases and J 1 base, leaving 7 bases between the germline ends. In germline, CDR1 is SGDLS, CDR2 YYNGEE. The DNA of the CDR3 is TGTGCCAGCAGCGCGGGACGGAACACTGAAGCTTTCTTT. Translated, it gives CASSAGRNTEAFF. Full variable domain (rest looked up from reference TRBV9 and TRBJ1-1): DSGVTQTPKHLITATGQRVTLRCSPRSGDLSVYWYQQSLDQGLQFLIQYYNGEERAKGNILERFSAQQFPDLHSELNLSSLELGDSALYFCASSAGRNTEAFFGQGTRLTVV.

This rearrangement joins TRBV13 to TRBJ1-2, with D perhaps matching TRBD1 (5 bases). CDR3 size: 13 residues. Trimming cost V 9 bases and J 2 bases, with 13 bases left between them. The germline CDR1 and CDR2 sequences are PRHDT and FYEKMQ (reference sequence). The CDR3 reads CASKREGNYGYTF. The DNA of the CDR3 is TGTGCCAGTAAAAGGGAGGGGAACTATGGCTACACCTTC.

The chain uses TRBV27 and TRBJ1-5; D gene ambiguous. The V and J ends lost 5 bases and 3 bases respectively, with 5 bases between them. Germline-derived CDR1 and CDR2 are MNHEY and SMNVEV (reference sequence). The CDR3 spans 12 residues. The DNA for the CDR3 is TGTGCCAGCAGTGACCCCAATCAGCCCCAGCATTTT. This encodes CASSDPNQPQHF.

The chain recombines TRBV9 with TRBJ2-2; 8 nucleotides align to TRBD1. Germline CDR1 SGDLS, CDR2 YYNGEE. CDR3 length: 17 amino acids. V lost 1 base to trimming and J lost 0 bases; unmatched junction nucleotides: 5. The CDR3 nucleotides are TGTGCCAGCAGCGTACCGGGACAGGAACCGAACACCGGGGAGCTGTTTTTT. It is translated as CASSVPGQEPNTGELFF. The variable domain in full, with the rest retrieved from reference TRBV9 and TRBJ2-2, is DSGVTQTPKHLITATGQRVTLRCSPRSGDLSVYWYQQSLDQGLQFLIQYYNGEERAKGNILERFSAQQFPDLHSELNLSSLELGDSALYFCASSVPGQEPNTGELFFGEGSRLTVL.

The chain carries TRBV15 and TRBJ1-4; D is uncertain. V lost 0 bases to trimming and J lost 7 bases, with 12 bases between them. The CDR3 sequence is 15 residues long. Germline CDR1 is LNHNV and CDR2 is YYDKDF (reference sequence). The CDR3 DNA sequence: TGTGCCACCAGCAGAGAACGGGCCGGCGTTGAAAAACTGTTTTTT. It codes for CATSRERAGVEKLFF.

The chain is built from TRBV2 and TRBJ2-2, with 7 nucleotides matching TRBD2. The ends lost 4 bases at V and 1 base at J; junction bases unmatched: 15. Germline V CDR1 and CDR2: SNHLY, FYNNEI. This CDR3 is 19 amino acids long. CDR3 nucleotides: TGTGCCAGCAGTGGCAGACGGGGGGTGCTAGCGGAGAACACCGGGGAGCTGTTTTTT. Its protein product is CASSGRRGVLAENTGELFF.

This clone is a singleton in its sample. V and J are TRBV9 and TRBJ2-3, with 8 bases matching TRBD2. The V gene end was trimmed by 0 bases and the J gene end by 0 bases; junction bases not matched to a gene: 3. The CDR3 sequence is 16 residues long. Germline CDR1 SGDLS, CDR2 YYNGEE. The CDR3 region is CASSVGTSQSTDTQYF. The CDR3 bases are TGTGCCAGCAGCGTAGGGACTAGCCAAAGCACAGATACGCAGTATTTT. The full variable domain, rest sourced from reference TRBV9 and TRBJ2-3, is DSGVTQTPKHLITATGQRVTLRCSPRSGDLSVYWYQQSLDQGLQFLIQYYNGEERAKGNILERFSAQQFPDLHSELNLSSLELGDSALYFCASSVGTSQSTDTQYFGPGTRLTVL.

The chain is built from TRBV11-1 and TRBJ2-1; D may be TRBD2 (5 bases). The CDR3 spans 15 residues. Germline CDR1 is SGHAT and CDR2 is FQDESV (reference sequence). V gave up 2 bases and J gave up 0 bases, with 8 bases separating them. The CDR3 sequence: CASSLLGSSYNEQFF. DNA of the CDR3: TGTGCCAGCAGCTTATTGGGGAGCTCCTACAATGAGCAGTTCTTC.

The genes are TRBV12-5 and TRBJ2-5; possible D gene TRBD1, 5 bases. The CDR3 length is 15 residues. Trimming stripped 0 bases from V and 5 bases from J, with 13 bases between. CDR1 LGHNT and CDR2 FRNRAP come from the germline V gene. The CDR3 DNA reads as TGTGCTAGTGGTTTGGTGATTTCAGGGCATGAGACCCAGTACTTC. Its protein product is CASGLVISGHETQYF. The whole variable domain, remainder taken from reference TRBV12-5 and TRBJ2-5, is DARVTQTPRHKVTEMGQEVTMRCQPILGHNTVFWYRQTMMQGLELLAYFRNRAPLDDSGMPKDRFSAEMPDATLATLKIQPSEPRDSAVYFCASGLVISGHETQYFGPGTRLLVL.

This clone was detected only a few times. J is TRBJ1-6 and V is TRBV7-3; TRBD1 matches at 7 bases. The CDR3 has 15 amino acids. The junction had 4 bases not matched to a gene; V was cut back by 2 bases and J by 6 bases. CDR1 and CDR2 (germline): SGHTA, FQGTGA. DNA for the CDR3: TGTGCCAGCAGCTTATCTGGGACAGTTAATTCACCCCTCCACTTT. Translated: CASSLSGTVNSPLHF.

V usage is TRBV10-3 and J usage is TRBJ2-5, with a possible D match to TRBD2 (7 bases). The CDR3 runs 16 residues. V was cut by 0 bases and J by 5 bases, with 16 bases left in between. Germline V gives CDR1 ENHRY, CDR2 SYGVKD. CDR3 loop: CAISESGGGTQETQYF. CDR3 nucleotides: TGTGCCATCAGTGAGTCTGGGGGGGGGACACAGGAGACCCAGTACTTC.

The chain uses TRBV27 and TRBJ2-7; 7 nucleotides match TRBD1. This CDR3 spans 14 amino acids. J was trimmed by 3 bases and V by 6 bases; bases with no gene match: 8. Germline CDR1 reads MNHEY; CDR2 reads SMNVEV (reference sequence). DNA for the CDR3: TGTGCCAGCAGCCGACAGGGCGTAGGCTACGAGCAGTACTTC. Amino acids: CASSRQGVGYEQYF.

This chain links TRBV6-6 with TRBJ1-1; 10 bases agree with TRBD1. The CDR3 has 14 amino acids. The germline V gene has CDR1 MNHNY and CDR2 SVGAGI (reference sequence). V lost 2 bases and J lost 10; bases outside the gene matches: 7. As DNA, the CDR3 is TGTGCCAGCAGTTACAAACCGGGGACAGGGGCAGCTTTCTTT. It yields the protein CASSYKPGTGAAFF.

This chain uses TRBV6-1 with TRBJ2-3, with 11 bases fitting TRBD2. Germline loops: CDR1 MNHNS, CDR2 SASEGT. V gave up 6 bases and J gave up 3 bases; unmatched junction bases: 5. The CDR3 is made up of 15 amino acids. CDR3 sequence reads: CASRITSGSTDTQYF. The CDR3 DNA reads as TGTGCCAGCAGAATCACTAGCGGGAGTACAGATACGCAGTATTTT.

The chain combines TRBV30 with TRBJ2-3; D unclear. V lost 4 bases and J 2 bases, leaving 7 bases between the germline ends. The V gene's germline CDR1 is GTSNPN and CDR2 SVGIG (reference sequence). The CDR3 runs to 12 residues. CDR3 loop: CAWNPNTDTQYF. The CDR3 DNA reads TGTGCCTGGAACCCCAACACAGATACGCAGTATTTT.